This TCR beta chain is drawn from a study of early T cells in non-severe SARS-CoV-2 infection. This clonotype came up once. A single record per CDR3 protein comes from TCRdb applying MiXCR to the 5' RACE reads. The data hold under 85,000 distinct CDR3 sequences, with roughly 10% observed a single time. Sequences were derived from whole blood, sampled at baseline. The TCR originated in an adult who was a healthcare worker with PCR-confirmed SARS-CoV-2 infection or an uninfected control (not recorded which).

DNA of the CDR3: TGTGCCAGCAGCGCGCGGCGGGGAAGCTCCTACAATGAGCAGTTCTTC. Amino acids: CASSARRGSSYNEQFF. This chain connects TRBV7-2 to TRBJ2-1; perhaps TRBD2 as D (6 bases). In germline, CDR1 is SGHTA, CDR2 FQGNSA. The length of the CDR3 is 16 residues. With 5 bases removed from V and 0 bases from J, the gap between germline ends came to 14 bases.